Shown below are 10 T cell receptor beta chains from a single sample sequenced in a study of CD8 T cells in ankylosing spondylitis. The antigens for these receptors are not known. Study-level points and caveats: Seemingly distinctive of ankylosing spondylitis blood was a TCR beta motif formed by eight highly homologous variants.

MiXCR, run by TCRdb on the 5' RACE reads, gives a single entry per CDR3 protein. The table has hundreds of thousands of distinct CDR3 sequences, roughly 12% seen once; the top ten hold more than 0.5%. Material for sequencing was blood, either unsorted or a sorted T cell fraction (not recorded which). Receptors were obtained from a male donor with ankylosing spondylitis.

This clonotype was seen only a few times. As DNA, the CDR3 is TGTGCCAGCAGTTTAGTGTTCCGGTGGTCTGGCTACACCTTC. Translated: CASSLVFRWSGYTF. The gene calls are TRBV12-3 or TRBV12-4 and TRBJ1-2; D gene unclear. Trimming stripped 1 base from V and 7 bases from J, with 13 bases between. The CDR3 runs to 14 residues.

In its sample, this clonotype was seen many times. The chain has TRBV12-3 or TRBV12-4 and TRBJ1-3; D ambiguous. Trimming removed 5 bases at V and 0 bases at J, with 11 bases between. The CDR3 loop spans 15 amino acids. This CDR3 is CASSQGPSSGNTIYF. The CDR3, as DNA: TGTGCCAGCAGTCAAGGACCAAGCTCTGGAAACACCATATATTTT.

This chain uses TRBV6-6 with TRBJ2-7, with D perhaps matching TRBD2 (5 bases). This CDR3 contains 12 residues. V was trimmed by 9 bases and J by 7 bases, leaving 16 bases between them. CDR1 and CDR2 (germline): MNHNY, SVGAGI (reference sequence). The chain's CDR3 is CASGLPLAEQYF. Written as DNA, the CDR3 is TGTGCCAGTGGACTGCCGCTGGCTGAGCAGTACTTC.

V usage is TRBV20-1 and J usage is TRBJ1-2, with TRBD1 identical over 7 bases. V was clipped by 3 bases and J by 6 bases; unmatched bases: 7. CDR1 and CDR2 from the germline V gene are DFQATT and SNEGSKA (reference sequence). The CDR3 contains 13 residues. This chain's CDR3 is CSASYSGTDGYTF. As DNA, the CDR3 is TGCAGTGCTAGTTACTCCGGGACAGATGGCTACACCTTC.

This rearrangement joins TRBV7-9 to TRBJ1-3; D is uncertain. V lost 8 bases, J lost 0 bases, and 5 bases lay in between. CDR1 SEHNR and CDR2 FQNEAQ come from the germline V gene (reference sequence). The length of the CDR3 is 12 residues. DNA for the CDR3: TGTGCCAGCGCACCCTCTGGAAACACCATATATTTT. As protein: CASAPSGNTIYF.

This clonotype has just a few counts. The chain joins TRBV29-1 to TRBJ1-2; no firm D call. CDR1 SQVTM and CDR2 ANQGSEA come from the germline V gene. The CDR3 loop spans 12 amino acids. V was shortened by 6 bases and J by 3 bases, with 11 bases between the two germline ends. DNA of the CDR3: TGCAGCGTAGGAGGGATTGACTATGGCTACACCTTC. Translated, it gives CSVGGIDYGYTF.

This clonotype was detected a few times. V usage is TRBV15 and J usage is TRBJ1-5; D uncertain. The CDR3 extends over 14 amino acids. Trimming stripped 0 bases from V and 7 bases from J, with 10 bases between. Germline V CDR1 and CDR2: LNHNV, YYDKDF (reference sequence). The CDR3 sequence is CATSRDPPRQPQHF. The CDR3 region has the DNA TGTGCCACCAGCAGAGATCCGCCGCGCCAGCCCCAGCATTTT. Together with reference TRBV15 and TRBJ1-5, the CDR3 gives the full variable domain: DAMVIQNPRYQVTQFGKPVTLSCSQTLNHNVMYWYQQKSSQAPKLLFHYYDKDFNNEADTPDNFQSRRPNTSFCFLDIRSPGLGDTAMYLCATSRDPPRQPQHFGDGTRLSIL.

In DNA form, the CDR3 reads TGTGCCAGCAGCCCGACATACGGGGCCACAGATACGCAGTATTTT. Translated, it gives CASSPTYGATDTQYF. The genes are TRBV6-1 and TRBJ2-3, with D tentatively TRBD1 or TRBD2 (5 bases each). V dropped 6 bases and J dropped 2 bases, with 15 bases sitting between them. The CDR3 covers 15 residues. CDR1 is MNHNS, CDR2 SASEGT, per germline.

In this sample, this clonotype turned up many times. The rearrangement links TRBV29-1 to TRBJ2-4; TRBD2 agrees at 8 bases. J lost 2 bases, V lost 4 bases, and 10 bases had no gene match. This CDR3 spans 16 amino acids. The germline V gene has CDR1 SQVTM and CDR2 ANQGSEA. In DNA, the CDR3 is TGCAGCGTTGCCTATGGGGCGGGAGGTACCAAAAACATTCAGTACTTC. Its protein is CSVAYGAGGTKNIQYF.

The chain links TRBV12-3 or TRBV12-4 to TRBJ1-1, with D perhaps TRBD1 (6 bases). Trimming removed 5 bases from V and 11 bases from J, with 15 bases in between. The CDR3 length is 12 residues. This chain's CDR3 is CASSATGQKAFF. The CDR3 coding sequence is TGTGCCAGCAGTGCTACCGGACAGAAGGCTTTCTTT.